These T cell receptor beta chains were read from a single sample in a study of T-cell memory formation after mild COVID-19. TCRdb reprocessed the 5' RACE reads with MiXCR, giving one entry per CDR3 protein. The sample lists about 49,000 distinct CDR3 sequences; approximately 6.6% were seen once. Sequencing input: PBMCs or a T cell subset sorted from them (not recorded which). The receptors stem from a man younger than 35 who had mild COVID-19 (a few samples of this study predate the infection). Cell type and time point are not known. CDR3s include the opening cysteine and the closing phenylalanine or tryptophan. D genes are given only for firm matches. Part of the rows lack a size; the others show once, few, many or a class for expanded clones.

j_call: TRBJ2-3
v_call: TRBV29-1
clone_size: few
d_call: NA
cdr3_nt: TGCAGCGTTTACCCGGGGGGCACAGATACGCAGTATTTT
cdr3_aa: CSVYPGGTDTQYF

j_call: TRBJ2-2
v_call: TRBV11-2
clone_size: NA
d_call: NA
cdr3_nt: TGTGCCAGCAGCTTAGCCTCGGTAGAGCTGTTTTTT
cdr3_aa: CASSLASVELFF

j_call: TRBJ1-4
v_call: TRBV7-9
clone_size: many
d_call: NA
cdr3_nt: TGTGCCAGCACTCCCTTCGGGGAAAAACTGTTTTTT
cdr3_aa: CASTPFGEKLFF

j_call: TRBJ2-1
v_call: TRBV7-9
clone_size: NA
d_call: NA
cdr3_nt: TGTGCCAGCAGCACCGGAGGGGTCAACAATGAGCAGTTCTTC
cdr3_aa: CASSTGGVNNEQFF

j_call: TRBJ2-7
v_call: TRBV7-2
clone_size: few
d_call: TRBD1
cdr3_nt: TGTGCCAGCCCTGACCGGGACAGGGGACACGAGCAGTACTTC
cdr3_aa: CASPDRDRGHEQYF

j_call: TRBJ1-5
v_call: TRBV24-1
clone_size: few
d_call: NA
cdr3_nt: TGTGCCACCAGTAAACAGGGTTTTCAGCCCCAGCATTTT
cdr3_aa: CATSKQGFQPQHF

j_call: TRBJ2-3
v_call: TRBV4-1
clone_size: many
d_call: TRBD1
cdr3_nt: TGCGCCAGCAGCCACTCAGACACCGGGGACAGGCAAGTTTTT
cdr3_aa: CASSHSDTGDRQVF

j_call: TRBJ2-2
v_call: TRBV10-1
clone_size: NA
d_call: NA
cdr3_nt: TGCGCCAGCAGTGATGTCGGGGTAGGAAACACCGGGGAGCTGTTTTTT
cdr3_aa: CASSDVGVGNTGELFF

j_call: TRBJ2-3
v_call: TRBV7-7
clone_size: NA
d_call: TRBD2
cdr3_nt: TGTGCTAGCAGCTCGGTAGCGGGGGCAGATACGCAGTATTTT
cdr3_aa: CASSSVAGADTQYF

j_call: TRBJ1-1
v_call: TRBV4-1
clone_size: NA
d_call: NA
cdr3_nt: TGCGCCAGCAGCCAAGAGAGTGGGGGTGGCATGAACACTGAAGCTTTCTTT
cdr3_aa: CASSQESGGGMNTEAFF

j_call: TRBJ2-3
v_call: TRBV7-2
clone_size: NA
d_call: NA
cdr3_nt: TGTGCCAGCAGCTTAGCGCAGGGGCGGGGCCCCACAGATACGCAGTATTTT
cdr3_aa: CASSLAQGRGPTDTQYF

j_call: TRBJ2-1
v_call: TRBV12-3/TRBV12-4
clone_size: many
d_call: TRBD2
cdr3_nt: TGTGCCAGCAGTGCGCTTCCTGGGCGGGGGAGCTCCTACAATGAGCAGTTCTTC
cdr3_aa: CASSALPGRGSSYNEQFF

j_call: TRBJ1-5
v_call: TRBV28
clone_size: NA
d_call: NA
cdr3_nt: TGTGCCAGCAGTCAGGGGAATCAGCCCCAGCATTTT
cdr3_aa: CASSQGNQPQHF

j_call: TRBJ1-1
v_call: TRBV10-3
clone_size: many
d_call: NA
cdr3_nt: TGTGCCATCAGTGTAAGGGCAGATAACACTGAAGCTTTCTTT
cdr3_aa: CAISVRADNTEAFF

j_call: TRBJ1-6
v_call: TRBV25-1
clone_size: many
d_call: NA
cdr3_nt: TGTGCCAGCAGTGAAGGGGCACCCCTCCACTTT
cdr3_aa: CASSEGAPLHF

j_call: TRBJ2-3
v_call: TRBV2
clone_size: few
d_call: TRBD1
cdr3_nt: TGTGCCAGCAGCGGAGGACAGGGAGGCACAGATACGCAGTATTTT
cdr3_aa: CASSGGQGGTDTQYF

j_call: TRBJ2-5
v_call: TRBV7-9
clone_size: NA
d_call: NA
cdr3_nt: TGTGCCAGCAGTCACCCTCTTACGCAGCAAGAGACCCAGTACTTC
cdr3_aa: CASSHPLTQQETQYF

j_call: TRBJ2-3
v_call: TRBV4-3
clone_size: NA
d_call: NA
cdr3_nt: TGCGCCAGCAGCCAATCGCGAGAGGGAACGCAGTATTTT
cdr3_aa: CASSQSREGTQYF

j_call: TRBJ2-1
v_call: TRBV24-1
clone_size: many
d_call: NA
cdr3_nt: TGTGCCACCAGTGATGGGTTAAGGGGCAAAAATGAGCAGTTCTTC
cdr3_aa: CATSDGLRGKNEQFF

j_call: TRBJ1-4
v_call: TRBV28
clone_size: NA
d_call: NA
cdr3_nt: TGTGCCAGCAGTGTGCCAAGTCATTCCGAAAAACTGTTTTTT
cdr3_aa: CASSVPSHSEKLFF

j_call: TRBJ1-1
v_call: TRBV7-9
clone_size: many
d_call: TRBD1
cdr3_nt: TGTGCCAGCAGCCCAAGGAGACAGGGGAACACTGAAGCTTTCTTT
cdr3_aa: CASSPRRQGNTEAFF

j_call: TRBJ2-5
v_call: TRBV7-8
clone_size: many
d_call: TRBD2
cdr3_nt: TGTGCCAGCAGCTTCGGGACTAGCGGGGGGGCACAAGAGACCCAGTACTTC
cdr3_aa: CASSFGTSGGAQETQYF

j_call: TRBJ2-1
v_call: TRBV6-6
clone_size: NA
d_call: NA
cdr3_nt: TGTGCCAGCAGTCGAGGATACAATGAGCAGTTCTTC
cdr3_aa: CASSRGYNEQFF

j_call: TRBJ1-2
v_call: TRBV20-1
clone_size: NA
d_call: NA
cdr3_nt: TGCAGTGCCCCACCCGGGGGGGGCTATGGCTACACCTTC
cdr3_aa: CSAPPGGGYGYTF

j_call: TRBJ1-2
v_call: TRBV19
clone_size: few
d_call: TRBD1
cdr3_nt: TGTGCCACCACGCTGGACAGGGCAAATGGCTACACCTTC
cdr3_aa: CATTLDRANGYTF

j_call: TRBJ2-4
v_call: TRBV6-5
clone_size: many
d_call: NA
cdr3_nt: TGTGCCAGCAGTCTTAACACAGGTCTAGCCAAAAACATTCAGTACTTC
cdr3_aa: CASSLNTGLAKNIQYF

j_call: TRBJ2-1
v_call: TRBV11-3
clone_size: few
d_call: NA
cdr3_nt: TGTGCCAGCAGCTTACGGGGCGATGAGCAGTTCTTC
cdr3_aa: CASSLRGDEQFF

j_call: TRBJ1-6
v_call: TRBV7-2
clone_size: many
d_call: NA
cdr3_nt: TGTGCCAGCAGCTTAACAACCGCCCCACCCCTCCACTTT
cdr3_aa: CASSLTTAPPLHF

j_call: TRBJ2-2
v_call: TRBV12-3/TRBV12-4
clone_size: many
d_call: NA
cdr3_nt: TGTGCCAGCAGGGCTGAAACCGGGGAGCTGTTTTTT
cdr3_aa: CASRAETGELFF

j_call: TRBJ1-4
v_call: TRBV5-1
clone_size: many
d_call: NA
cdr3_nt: TGCGCCAGCAGCTTGCTACCCTCAACTAATGAAAAACTGTTTTTT
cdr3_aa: CASSLLPSTNEKLFF

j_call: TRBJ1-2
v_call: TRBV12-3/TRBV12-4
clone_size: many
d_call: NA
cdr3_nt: TGTGCCAGCAGTCCCTCGTTAGGCTACACCTTC
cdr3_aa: CASSPSLGYTF

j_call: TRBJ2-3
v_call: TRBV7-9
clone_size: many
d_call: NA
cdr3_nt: TGTGCCAGCAGCCGATCCGGGGGAGCCGCAGATACGCAGTATTTT
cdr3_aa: CASSRSGGAADTQYF

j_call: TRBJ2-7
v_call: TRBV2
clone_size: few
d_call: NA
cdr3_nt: TGTGCCAGCAGCGACGCCTACGAGCAGTACTTC
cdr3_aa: CASSDAYEQYF

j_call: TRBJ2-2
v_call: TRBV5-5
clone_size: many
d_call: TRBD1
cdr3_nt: TGTGCCAGCAGCCGACAGGGCAGTATCCGGGAGCTGTTTTTT
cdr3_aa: CASSRQGSIRELFF

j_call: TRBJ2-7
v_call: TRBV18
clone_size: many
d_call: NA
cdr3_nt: TGTGCCAGCTCGAGCTCCTACGAGCAGTACTTC
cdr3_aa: CASSSSYEQYF

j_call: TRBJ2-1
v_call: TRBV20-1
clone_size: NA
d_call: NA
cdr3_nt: TGCAGTGCCCCGAGAAGCACGGCCAACAGCGAGCAGTTCTTC
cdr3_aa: CSAPRSTANSEQFF

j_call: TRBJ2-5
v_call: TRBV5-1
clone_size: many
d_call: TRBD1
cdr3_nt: TGCGCCAGCAGATTACAGGGGGCTCAAGAGACCCAGTACTTC
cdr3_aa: CASRLQGAQETQYF

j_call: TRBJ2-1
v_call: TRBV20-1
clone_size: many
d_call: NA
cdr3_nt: TGCAGTGCTAGAAGGGAGGATGAGCAGTTCTTC
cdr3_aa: CSARREDEQFF

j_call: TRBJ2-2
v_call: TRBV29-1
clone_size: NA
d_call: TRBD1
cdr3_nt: TGCAGCGTCGATGGGACAGGGGGCGCGTACACCGGGGAGCTGTTTTTT
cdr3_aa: CSVDGTGGAYTGELFF

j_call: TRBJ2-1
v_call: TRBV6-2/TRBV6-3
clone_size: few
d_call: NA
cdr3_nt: TGTGCCAGCAGCTTTGGGACGGGAAAATACAATGAGCAGTTCTTC
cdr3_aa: CASSFGTGKYNEQFF

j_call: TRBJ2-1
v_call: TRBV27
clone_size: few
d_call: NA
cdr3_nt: TGTGCCAGCAGTTTAATTTCAGGGTATCGTAATGAGCAGTTCTTC
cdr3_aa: CASSLISGYRNEQFF

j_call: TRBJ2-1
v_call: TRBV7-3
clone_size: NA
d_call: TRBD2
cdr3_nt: TGTGCCAGCAGCTTACTAGCGGCGAGCAATGAGCAGTTCTTC
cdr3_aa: CASSLLAASNEQFF

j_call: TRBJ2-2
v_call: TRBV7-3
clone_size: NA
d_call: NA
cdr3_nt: TGTGCCAGCAGCCCAAAGATTAGTCACACCGGGGAGCTGTTTTTT
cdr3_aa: CASSPKISHTGELFF

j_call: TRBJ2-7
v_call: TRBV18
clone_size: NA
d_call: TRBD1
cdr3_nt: TGTGCCAGCTCATCCGGGACAGGGAGCTACGAGCAGTACTTC
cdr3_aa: CASSSGTGSYEQYF

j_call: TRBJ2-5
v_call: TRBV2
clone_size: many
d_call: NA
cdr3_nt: TGTGCCACCCAGGATGCTGGAGAGACCCAGTACTTC
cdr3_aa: CATQDAGETQYF

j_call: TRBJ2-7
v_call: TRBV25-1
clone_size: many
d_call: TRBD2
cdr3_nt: TGTGCCAGCAGGGGGGGGTCCGCCTACGAGCAGTACTTC
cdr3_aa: CASRGGSAYEQYF